This T cell receptor beta chain was recovered during a study of blood T cell repertoires in COVID-19. As for the study in general: Acute and convalescent COVID-19 specimens originated in the United States, Italy and Spain.

The germline CDR1 and CDR2 sequences are LNHDA and SQIVND (reference sequence). Germline trimming cut 0 bases from V and 5 bases from J; bases unmatched to any gene: 8. The CDR3 sequence is 17 residues long. Authors' methods: Scientists estimated how many nucleated cells there were by amplifying reference gene primers. The method was immunoSEQ multiplex PCR; TCRdb's version includes in-frame clones alone and lacks a portion of them. D and trimming were read from the DNA, whereas the V and J calls and clone size are those reported in that table. The data hold roughly 150,000 clones, with approximately 77% observed a single time.

The specimen was peripheral blood. This chain connects TRBV19 to TRBJ2-1, with 9 bases identical to TRBD1. This clonotype was sampled from a woman older than 75 with active or convalescent COVID-19. In DNA, the CDR3 is TGTGCCAGTAGTATAGATAGGCTTCGGGACAGGGACAATGAGCAGTTCTTC. This codes for CASSIDRLRDRDNEQFF.